Listed here are 28 T cell receptor beta chains from one sample, sequenced in a study of T cell responses to AZD1222 COVID-19 vaccine. Libraries were prepared by immunoSEQ multiplex PCR; TCRdb keeps only in-frame clonotypes and omits some of them. The sample has fewer than 100,000 clones; approximately 91% are singletons. Material: peripheral blood, obtained 28 days after the second AZD1222 dose. These receptors came from an adult who received the AZD1222 COVID-19 vaccine.

CDR3: CASQSGDPGYGYTF. CDR3 sequence (DNA): TGTGCCAGCCAATCAGGGGATCCAGGGTATGGCTACACCTTC. The V gene is TRBV6-5, the J gene TRBJ1-2; possibly TRBD1 for D (6 bases). Germline V lookup: CDR1 MNHEY, CDR2 SVGAGI. The CDR3 contains 14 residues. With 8 bases removed from V and 5 bases from J, the gap between germline ends came to 18 bases.

CDR3 protein: CASSFHLKGPRSNQPQHF. The CDR3 DNA reads as TGTGCCAGCAGTTTCCACCTTAAGGGGCCACGTAGCAATCAGCCCCAGCATTTT. The chain uses TRBV27 and TRBJ1-5; maybe TRBD1 (5 bases). Germline lookup yields CDR1 MNHEY and CDR2 SMNVEV (reference sequence). Trimming cost V 3 bases and J 0 bases, with 18 bases left between them. This CDR3 comprises 18 residues.

This chain joins TRBV6-5 and TRBJ2-1, with D possibly being TRBD1 (5 bases). This CDR3 has 14 residues. Per germline, CDR1 MNHEY and CDR2 SVGAGI. Trimming stripped 5 bases from V and 7 bases from J, with 15 bases between. CDR3 protein: CASSRGGRGNEQFF. CDR3 DNA: TGTGCCAGCAGTCGTGGCGGTAGGGGAAATGAGCAGTTCTTC.

The chain uses TRBV10-3 and TRBJ2-7, with TRBD2 matching 14 bases. Per the germline V gene, CDR1 is ENHRY and CDR2 is SYGVKD. The CDR3 runs 14 residues. V shed 5 bases and J 5 bases; nucleotides not matched to a gene: 2. DNA for the CDR3: TGTGCCATCAGTCCGGGACTAGCGGGAGACGAGCAGTACTTC. It encodes CAISPGLAGDEQYF.

This clone was detected once. The gene calls are TRBV4-1 and TRBJ1-5; no definite D call. Deletions cut 1 base from V and 6 bases from J, with 10 bases between. The germline V gene has CDR1 MGHRA and CDR2 YSYEKL. The CDR3 spans 14 residues. DNA for the CDR3: TGCGCCAGCAGCCAAGGTTTGCGGAGTCAGCCCCAGCATTTT. Its translation: CASSQGLRSQPQHF.

J is TRBJ2-7 and V is TRBV11-2; D is possibly TRBD1 (6 bases). V was pared by 5 bases and J by 2 bases, with 13 bases between. This CDR3 has 14 residues. From germline, CDR1 is SGHAT and CDR2 FQNNGV. The CDR3 sequence: CASSRRTETYEQYF. As DNA, the CDR3 is TGTGCCAGCAGCCGACGGACAGAAACCTACGAGCAGTACTTC.

This clone was detected once. This sequence joins TRBV5-4 and TRBJ1-5; 8 bases match TRBD1. V was clipped by 0 bases and J by 6 bases; unmatched bases: 5. Looked up from germline, CDR1 is SGHNT and CDR2 is YYREEE (reference sequence). CDR3 length: 15 residues. The CDR3 DNA is TGTGCCAGCAGCTTGGAGCCAGGGGGCACTCAGCCCCAGCATTTT. Protein sequence: CASSLEPGGTQPQHF.

The rearrangement links TRBV5-5 to TRBJ2-1, with 7 bases aligning to TRBD1. V dropped 3 bases and J dropped 0; count of bases not matched to a gene: 6. Germline V lookup: CDR1 SGHKS, CDR2 YYEKEE (reference sequence). The CDR3 has 16 residues. The CDR3 DNA reads as TGTGCCAGCAGCTGGGTTGGGGACAGCTCCTACAATGAGCAGTTCTTC. The encoded protein is CASSWVGDSSYNEQFF.

The chain couples TRBV9 to TRBJ2-7; 12 nucleotides agree with TRBD1. The trim removed 3 bases at V and 7 bases at J, leaving 5 bases unmatched. The CDR3 is made up of 14 amino acids. Looked up from germline, CDR1 is SGDLS and CDR2 is YYNGEE. DNA for the CDR3: TGTGCCAGCAGCGACGGGACAGGGGGCGATGAGCAGTACTTC. The encoded protein is CASSDGTGGDEQYF.

The chain employs TRBV29-1 and TRBJ2-5; 12 nucleotides line up with TRBD2. The CDR3 runs 13 residues. The J segment lost 7 bases and the V segment lost 7 bases, leaving 7 bases of the junction unmatched. Germline V gene sequence: CDR1 SQVTM, CDR2 ANQGSEA. DNA of the CDR3: TGCAGCGGCCGACTAGCGGGGGACGGGACCCAGTACTTC. This gives the protein CSGRLAGDGTQYF.

This clone was picked up one time. The gene calls are TRBV15 and TRBJ1-6, with D unresolved. This CDR3 has 12 residues. CDR1 and CDR2 (germline): LNHNV, YYDKDF (reference sequence). Deletions cut 5 bases from V and 7 bases from J, with 6 bases between. For the CDR3, the DNA is TGTGCCACCAGCCTGAGGAATTCACCCCTCCACTTT. It specifies CATSLRNSPLHF.

The chain links TRBV11-2 to TRBJ2-3, with a tentative D call TRBD2 (5 bases). Trimming shortened V by 8 bases and J by 2 bases, and 17 bases separated the two germline ends. Germline assignment: CDR1 SGHAT and CDR2 FQNNGV. This CDR3 is built from 15 residues. The CDR3 DNA follows: TGTGCCAGCTCTCCTATGGCTAGCAACACAGATACGCAGTATTTT. Translated: CASSPMASNTDTQYF.

The chain links TRBV3-1 (or the pseudogene TRBV3-2) to TRBJ2-1; 8 bases are a match to TRBD2. The germline V gene encodes CDR1 LGHDT and CDR2 YNNKEL (reference sequence). Germline trimming cut 1 base from V and 7 bases from J; bases unmatched to any gene: 3. This CDR3 spans 14 amino acids. CDR3 loop: CASSQVTSGNEQFF. The CDR3 DNA sequence: TGTGCCAGCAGCCAAGTAACTAGCGGAAATGAGCAGTTCTTC.

The chain carries TRBV6-4 and TRBJ1-2; 9 bases fit TRBD1. CDR1 is MRHNA, CDR2 SNTAGT, per germline. The CDR3 is 15 residues long. V lost 6 bases and J lost 1; bases outside the gene matches: 6. The CDR3 nucleotides read TGTGCCAGCAGCATCGGGGGACAGGGTAACTATGGCTACACCTTC. Protein: CASSIGGQGNYGYTF.

This clone was picked up one time. This chain connects TRBV11-2 to TRBJ1-2; no clear D gene. Germline lookup yields CDR1 SGHAT and CDR2 FQNNGV. This CDR3 has 14 amino acids. The V gene lost 5 bases and the J gene lost 4 bases, with 14 bases spanning the gap. The CDR3 region is CASSGLRESYGYTF. In DNA, the CDR3 is TGTGCCAGCAGCGGCCTCCGGGAATCCTATGGCTACACCTTC.

A single count supports this clone. The chain is built from TRBV18 and TRBJ1-3, with D unresolved. The CDR3 runs 17 residues. Germline CDR1 reads KGHSH; CDR2 reads LQKENI. Trimming pared 2 bases from V and 0 bases from J, leaving 14 bases between. The chain's CDR3 is CASSPVLVADSGNTIYF. DNA of the CDR3: TGTGCCAGCTCACCAGTTTTAGTGGCAGACTCTGGAAACACCATATATTTT.

The chain couples TRBV9 to TRBJ1-2; possible D gene TRBD1, 5 bases. The germline V gene encodes CDR1 SGDLS and CDR2 YYNGEE. V shed 3 bases and J shed 6 bases, with 15 bases lying between them. The CDR3 is 14 amino acids. The CDR3 loop is CASSGRLTANGYTF. The CDR3 DNA sequence: TGTGCCAGCAGCGGTAGACTGACAGCCAATGGCTACACCTTC.

The J gene is TRBJ2-6, the V gene TRBV27; D gene unclear. Germline V gene data show CDR1 as MNHEY and CDR2 as SMNVEV (reference sequence). V was trimmed by 7 bases and J by 2 bases, leaving 6 bases between them. The CDR3 is made up of 13 amino acids. As DNA, the CDR3 is TGTGCCAGCAAAAGGGCTGGGGCCAACGTCCTGACTTTC. Translated: CASKRAGANVLTF.

The chain employs TRBV2 and TRBJ1-1; TRBD1 matches at 8 bases. CDR3 length: 14 amino acids. V lost 6 bases and J lost 1; bases outside the gene matches: 4. Germline CDR1 SNHLY, CDR2 FYNNEI. CDR3 in amino acids: CASSVGQGNTEAFF. The CDR3 DNA is TGTGCCAGCAGCGTTGGACAGGGGAACACTGAAGCTTTCTTT.

In DNA form, the CDR3 reads TGTGCCAGCAGTTACTTGACAGGAAACCAAGAGACCCAGTACTTC. Its protein is CASSYLTGNQETQYF. V gene TRBV6-5 combines with J gene TRBJ2-5, with D possibly TRBD1 on 6 matching bases. The CDR3 runs 15 residues. The V and J ends lost 1 base and 0 bases respectively, with 9 bases between them. Germline CDR1 reads MNHEY; CDR2 reads SVGAGI.

The gene calls are TRBV12-3 or TRBV12-4 and TRBJ1-1; D uncertain. Between the trimmed V and J ends, which lost 6 bases and 1 base, there was a span of 9 bases. The CDR3 runs to 13 residues. The CDR3: CASRSRGNTEAFF. CDR3 sequence (DNA): TGTGCCAGCAGATCCCGGGGGAACACTGAAGCTTTCTTT.

This clone was detected only once. V is TRBV7-3 and J is TRBJ2-1, with TRBD2 matching 10 bases. The V gene end was trimmed by 3 bases and the J gene end by 4 bases; junction bases not matched to a gene: 6. CDR1 and CDR2 (germline): SGHTA, FQGTGA. The CDR3 loop spans 16 amino acids. CDR3 DNA: TGTGCCAGCAGCTTCCGAGGACTAGCGGATTACAATGAGCAGTTCTTC. Its translation: CASSFRGLADYNEQFF. Supplemented by reference TRBV7-3 and TRBJ2-1, the full variable domain reads GAGVSQTPSNKVTEKGKYVELRCDPISGHTALYWYRQSLGQGPEFLIYFQGTGAADDSGLPNDRFFAVRPEGSVSTLKIQRTERGDSAVYLCASSFRGLADYNEQFFGPGTRLTVL.

The J gene is TRBJ1-2, the V gene TRBV28, with 9 bases fitting TRBD1. CDR3 length: 14 amino acids. V was clipped by 4 bases and J by 8 bases; unmatched bases: 8. CDR1 is MDHEN, CDR2 SYDVKM, per germline. The CDR3 loop is CASSSPGQGKGYTF. CDR3 DNA sequence: TGTGCCAGCAGTTCCCCCGGACAGGGGAAAGGCTACACCTTC.

The CDR3 loop reads CASRTGGVQPQHF. In nucleotides, the CDR3 is TGTGCCAGCAGGACAGGGGGCGTTCAGCCCCAGCATTTT. The chain employs TRBV6-5 and TRBJ1-5; 10 nucleotides align to TRBD1. This CDR3 region has 13 residues. The V gene's germline CDR1 is MNHEY and CDR2 SVGAGI. V lost 6 bases and J lost 6; bases outside the gene matches: 2.

The V gene is TRBV3-1 (or the pseudogene TRBV3-2), the J gene TRBJ2-1; no definite D call. The CDR3 sequence is 11 residues long. The V end lost 1 base, the J end lost 8 bases, and 3 bases lay between the germline ends. The germline gives CDR1 LGHDT, CDR2 YNNKEL (reference sequence). As DNA, the CDR3 is TGTGCCAGCAGCCAAGGCTATGAGCAGTTCTTC. Translated: CASSQGYEQFF.

The chain carries TRBV7-2 and TRBJ2-5, with 9 bases fitting TRBD2. Germline CDR1 reads SGHTA; CDR2 reads FQGNSA. This CDR3 comprises 15 residues. Trimming cost V 2 bases and J 10 bases; bases outside gene matches: 11. CDR3 sequence: CASSLHLGSGSHQYF. The DNA of the CDR3 is TGTGCCAGCAGCTTACATCTCGGTAGCGGGAGCCACCAGTACTTC. The whole variable domain, remainder taken from reference TRBV7-2 and TRBJ2-5, is GAGVSQSPSNKVTEKGKDVELRCDPISGHTALYWYRQSLGQGLEFLIYFQGNSAPDKSGLPSDRFSAERTGGSVSTLTIQRTQQEDSAVYLCASSLHLGSGSHQYFGPGTRLLVL.

This chain uses TRBV5-1 with TRBJ2-5, with 7 bases lining up with TRBD2. V lost 0 bases, J lost 1 base, and 6 bases stayed unmatched. Per the germline V gene, CDR1 is SGHRS and CDR2 is YFSETQ. This CDR3 contains 16 residues. The CDR3 region is CASSLVGGGIQETQYF. Written as DNA, the CDR3 is TGCGCCAGCAGCTTGGTCGGGGGAGGGATCCAAGAGACCCAGTACTTC.

The rearrangement links TRBV27 to TRBJ2-7, with 9 positions matching TRBD2. The CDR3 extends over 16 amino acids. Trimming cost V 0 bases and J 4 bases; bases outside gene matches: 7. Germline V gene data show CDR1 as MNHEY and CDR2 as SMNVEV (reference sequence). The CDR3 is CASSLSSGGVGYEQYF. CDR3 sequence (DNA): TGTGCCAGCAGTTTATCTAGCGGGGGAGTTGGGTACGAGCAGTACTTC.